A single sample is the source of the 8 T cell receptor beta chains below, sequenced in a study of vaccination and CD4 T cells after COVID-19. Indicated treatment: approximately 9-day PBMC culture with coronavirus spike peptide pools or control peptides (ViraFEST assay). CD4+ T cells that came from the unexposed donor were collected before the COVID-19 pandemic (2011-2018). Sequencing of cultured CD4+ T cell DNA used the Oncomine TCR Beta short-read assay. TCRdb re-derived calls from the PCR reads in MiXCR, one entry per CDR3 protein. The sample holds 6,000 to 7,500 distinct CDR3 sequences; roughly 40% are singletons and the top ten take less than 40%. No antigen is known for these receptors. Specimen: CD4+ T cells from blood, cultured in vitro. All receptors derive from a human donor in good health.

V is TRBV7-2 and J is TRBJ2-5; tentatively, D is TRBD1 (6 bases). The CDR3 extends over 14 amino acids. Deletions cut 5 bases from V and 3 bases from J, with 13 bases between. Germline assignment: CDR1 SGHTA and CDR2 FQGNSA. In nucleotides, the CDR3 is TGTGCCAGCAGCCTAAGGGGGAACGAAGAGACCCAGTACTTC. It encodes CASSLRGNEETQYF.

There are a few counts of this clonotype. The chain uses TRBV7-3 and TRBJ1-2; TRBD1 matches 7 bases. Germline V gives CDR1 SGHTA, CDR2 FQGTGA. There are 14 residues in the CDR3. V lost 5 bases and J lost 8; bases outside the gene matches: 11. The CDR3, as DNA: TGTGCCAGCAGCCCCAGACAGGGAAGGGCGGGCTACACCTTC. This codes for CASSPRQGRAGYTF.

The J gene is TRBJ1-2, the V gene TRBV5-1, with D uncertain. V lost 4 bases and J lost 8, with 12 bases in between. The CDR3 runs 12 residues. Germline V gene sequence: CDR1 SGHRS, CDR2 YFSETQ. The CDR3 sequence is CASSSDPSGYTF. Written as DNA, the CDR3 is TGCGCCAGCAGCAGCGACCCCTCCGGCTACACCTTC.

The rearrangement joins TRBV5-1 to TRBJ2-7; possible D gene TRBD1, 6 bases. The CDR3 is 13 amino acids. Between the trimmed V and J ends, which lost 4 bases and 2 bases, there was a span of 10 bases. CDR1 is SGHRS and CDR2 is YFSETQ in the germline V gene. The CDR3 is CASSERTAYEQYF. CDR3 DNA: TGCGCCAGCAGCGAAAGGACAGCCTACGAGCAGTACTTC.

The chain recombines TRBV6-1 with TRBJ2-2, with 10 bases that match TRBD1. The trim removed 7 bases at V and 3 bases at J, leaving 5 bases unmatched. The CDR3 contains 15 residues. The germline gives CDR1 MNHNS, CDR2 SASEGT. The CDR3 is CASIRDRGHTGELFF. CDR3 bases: TGTGCCAGCATTCGGGACAGGGGACACACCGGGGAGCTGTTTTTT.

The CDR3: CATTPGRTSGANVLTF. The CDR3 nucleotides read TGTGCCACCACCCCGGGACGTACCTCTGGGGCCAACGTCCTGACTTTC. V usage is TRBV6-1 and J usage is TRBJ2-6; D is possibly TRBD1 or TRBD2 (5 bases each). Looked up from germline, CDR1 is MNHNS and CDR2 is SASEGT. This CDR3 has 16 residues. With 10 bases removed from V and 0 bases from J, the gap between germline ends came to 16 bases.

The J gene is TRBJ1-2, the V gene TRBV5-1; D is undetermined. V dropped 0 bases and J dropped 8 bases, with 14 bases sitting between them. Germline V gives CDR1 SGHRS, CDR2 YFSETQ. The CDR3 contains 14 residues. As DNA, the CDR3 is TGCGCCAGCAGCTTGGGGCCGAACTCGTCCGGCTACACCTTC. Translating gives CASSLGPNSSGYTF.

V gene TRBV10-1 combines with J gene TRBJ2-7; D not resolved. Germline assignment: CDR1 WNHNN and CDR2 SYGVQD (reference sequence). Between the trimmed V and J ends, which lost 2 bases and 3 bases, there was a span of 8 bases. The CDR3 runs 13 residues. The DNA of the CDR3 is TGCGCCAGCAGTGAGGGCAGAGACTACGAGCAGTACTTC. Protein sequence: CASSEGRDYEQYF.